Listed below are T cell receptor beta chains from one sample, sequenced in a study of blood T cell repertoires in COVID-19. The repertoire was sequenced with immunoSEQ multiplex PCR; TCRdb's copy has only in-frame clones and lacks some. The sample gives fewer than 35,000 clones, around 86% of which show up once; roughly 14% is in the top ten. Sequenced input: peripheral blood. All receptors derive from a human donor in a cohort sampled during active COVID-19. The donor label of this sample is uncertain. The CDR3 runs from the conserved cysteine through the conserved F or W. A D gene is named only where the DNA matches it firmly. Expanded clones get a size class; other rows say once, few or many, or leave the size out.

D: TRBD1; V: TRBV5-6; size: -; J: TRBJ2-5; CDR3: CASSSDRGLGLKTQYF; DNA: TGTGCCAGCAGCAGTGACAGGGGGCTCGGTTTGAAGACCCAGTACTTC
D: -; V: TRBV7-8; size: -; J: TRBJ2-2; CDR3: CASSLESRTNTGELFF; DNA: TGTGCCAGCAGCTTAGAGTCCAGGACGAACACCGGGGAGCTGTTTTTT
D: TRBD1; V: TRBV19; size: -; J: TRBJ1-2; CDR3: CASSPRGMDYGYTF; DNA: TGTGCCAGTAGTCCCAGGGGGATGGACTATGGCTACACCTTC
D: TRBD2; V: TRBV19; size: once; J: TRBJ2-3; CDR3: CASKSGGLAIGADTQYF; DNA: TGTGCCAGTAAATCCGGGGGACTAGCGATAGGGGCAGATACGCAGTATTTT
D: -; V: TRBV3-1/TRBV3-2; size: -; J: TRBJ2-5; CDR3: CASSQDQGTSKTQYF; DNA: TGTGCCAGCAGCCAAGATCAGGGTACATCGAAGACCCAGTACTTC
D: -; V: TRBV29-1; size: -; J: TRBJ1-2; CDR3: CSVETVGRYGYTF; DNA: TGCAGCGTCGAGACAGTCGGGCGGTATGGCTACACCTTC
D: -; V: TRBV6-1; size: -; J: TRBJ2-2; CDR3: CASSEADSGELFF; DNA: TGTGCCAGCAGTGAAGCCGACAGCGGGGAGCTGTTTTTT
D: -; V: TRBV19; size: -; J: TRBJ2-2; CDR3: CASRRPTGNTGELFF; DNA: TGTGCCTCTCGACGTCCCACGGGGAACACCGGGGAGCTGTTTTTT
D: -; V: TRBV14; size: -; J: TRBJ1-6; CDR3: CASSRGGLRSPLHF; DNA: TGTGCCAGCAGCCGAGGCGGGCTGAGGTCACCCCTCCACTTT
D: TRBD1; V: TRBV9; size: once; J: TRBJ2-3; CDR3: CASSAVDRSAGTQYF; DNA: TGTGCCAGCAGCGCGGTGGACAGGTCCGCGGGTACGCAGTATTTT
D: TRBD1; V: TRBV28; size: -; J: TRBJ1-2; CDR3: CASSSFRDRSYGYTF; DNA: TGTGCCAGCTCTAGCTTCCGGGACAGGTCCTATGGCTACACCTTC
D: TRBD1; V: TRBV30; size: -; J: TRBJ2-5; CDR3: CAWSVFGGQLQETQYF; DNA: TGTGCCTGGAGTGTATTTGGGGGACAGCTCCAAGAGACCCAGTACTTC
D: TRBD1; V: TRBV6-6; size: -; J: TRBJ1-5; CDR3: CASSYQDRDQPQHF; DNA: TGTGCCAGCAGTTACCAGGACAGGGATCAGCCCCAGCATTTT
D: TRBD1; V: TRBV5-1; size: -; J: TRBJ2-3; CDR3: CASSPDRADTQYF; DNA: TGCGCCAGCAGCCCAGACAGGGCAGATACGCAGTATTTT
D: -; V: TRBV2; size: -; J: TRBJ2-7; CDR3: CASSEPTYEQYF; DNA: TGTGCCAGCAGTGAACCCACCTACGAGCAGTACTTC
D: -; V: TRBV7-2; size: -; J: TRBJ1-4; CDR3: CASSPIWLDEKLFF; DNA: TGTGCCAGCAGCCCCATATGGTTAGATGAAAAACTGTTTTTT
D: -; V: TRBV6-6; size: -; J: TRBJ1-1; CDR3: CASSHTPTGNTEAFF; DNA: TGTGCCAGCAGCCACACGCCGACAGGGAACACTGAAGCTTTCTTT
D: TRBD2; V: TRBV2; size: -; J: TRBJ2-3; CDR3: CASSWTSGSSTDTQYF; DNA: TGTGCCAGCAGCTGGACTAGCGGGTCTAGCACAGATACGCAGTATTTT
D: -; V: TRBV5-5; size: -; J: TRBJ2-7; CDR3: CASSLNRVVDEQYF; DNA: TGTGCCAGCAGCTTGAACAGGGTGGTCGACGAGCAGTACTTC
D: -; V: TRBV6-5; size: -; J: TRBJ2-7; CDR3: CASSDSPQGIYEQYF; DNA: TGTGCCAGCAGTGACTCGCCACAGGGTATCTACGAGCAGTACTTC
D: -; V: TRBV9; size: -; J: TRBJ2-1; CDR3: CASSVELRGAGNEQFF; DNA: TGTGCCAGCAGCGTCGAACTCCGGGGGGCTGGCAATGAGCAGTTCTTC
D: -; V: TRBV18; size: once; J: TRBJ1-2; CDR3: CASSPRRGGEGYTF; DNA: TGTGCCAGCTCACCCAGGCGCGGGGGGGAAGGCTACACCTTC
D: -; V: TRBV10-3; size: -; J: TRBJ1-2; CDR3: CAISTDSLYGYTF; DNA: TGTGCCATCAGTACAGACAGTTTATATGGCTACACCTTC
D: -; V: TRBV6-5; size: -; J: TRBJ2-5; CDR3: CASSRPVTGTQYF; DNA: TGTGCCAGCAGTCGCCCGGTCACGGGGACCCAGTACTTC